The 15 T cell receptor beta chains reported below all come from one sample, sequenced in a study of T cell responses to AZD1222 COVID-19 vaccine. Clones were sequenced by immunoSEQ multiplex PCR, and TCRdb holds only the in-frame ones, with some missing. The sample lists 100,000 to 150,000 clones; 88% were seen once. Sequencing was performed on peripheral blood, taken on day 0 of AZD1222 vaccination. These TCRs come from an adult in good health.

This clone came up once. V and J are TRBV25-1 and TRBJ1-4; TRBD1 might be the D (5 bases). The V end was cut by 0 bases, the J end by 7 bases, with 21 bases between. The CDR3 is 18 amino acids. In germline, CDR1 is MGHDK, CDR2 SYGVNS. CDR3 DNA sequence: TGTGCCAGCAGTGAATATAACCCCCTCGGGGCCGTGGGTGAAAAACTGTTTTTT. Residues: CASSEYNPLGAVGEKLFF. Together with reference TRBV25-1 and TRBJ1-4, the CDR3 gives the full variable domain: EADIYQTPRYLVIGTGKKITLECSQTMGHDKMYWYQQDPGMELHLIHYSYGVNSTEKGDLSSESTVSRIRTEHFPLTLESARPSHTSQYLCASSEYNPLGAVGEKLFFGSGTQLSVL.

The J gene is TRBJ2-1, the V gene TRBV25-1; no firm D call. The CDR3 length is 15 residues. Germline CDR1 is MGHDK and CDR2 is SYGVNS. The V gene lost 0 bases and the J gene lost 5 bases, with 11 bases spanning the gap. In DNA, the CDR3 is TGTGCCAGCAGTGAATATCCCGGGCAAAACAATGAGCAGTTCTTC. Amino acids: CASSEYPGQNNEQFF. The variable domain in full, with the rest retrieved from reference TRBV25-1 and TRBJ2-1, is EADIYQTPRYLVIGTGKKITLECSQTMGHDKMYWYQQDPGMELHLIHYSYGVNSTEKGDLSSESTVSRIRTEHFPLTLESARPSHTSQYLCASSEYPGQNNEQFFGPGTRLTVL.

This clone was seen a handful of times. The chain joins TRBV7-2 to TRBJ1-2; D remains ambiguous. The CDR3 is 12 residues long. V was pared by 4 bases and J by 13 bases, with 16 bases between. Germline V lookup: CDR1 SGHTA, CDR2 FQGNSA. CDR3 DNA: TGTGCCAGCAGCTCACGACTAGTTGGGAGCACCTTC. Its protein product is CASSSRLVGSTF.

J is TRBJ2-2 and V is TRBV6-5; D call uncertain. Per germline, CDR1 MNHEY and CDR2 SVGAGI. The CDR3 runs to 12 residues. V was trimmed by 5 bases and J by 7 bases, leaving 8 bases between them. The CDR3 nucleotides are TGTGCCAGCAGTCAAAGGTTCGGGGAGCTGTTTTTT. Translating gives CASSQRFGELFF.

This CDR3 is CASRDRDRGIYGEAFF. As DNA, the CDR3 is TGTGCCAGCAGGGACCGGGACAGGGGGATTTATGGTGAAGCTTTCTTT. J is TRBJ1-1 and V is TRBV28; 11 positions agree with TRBD1. This CDR3 is 16 amino acids long. From germline, CDR1 is MDHEN and CDR2 SYDVKM. Trimming cost V 6 bases and J 7 bases; bases outside gene matches: 13.

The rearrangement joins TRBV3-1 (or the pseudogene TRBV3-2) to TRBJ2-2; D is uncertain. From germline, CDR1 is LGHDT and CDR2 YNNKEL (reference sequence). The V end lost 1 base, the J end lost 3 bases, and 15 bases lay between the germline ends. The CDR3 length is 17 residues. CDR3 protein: CASSQGSIAAYTGELFF. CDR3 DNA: TGTGCCAGCAGCCAAGGGAGTATTGCGGCTTACACCGGGGAGCTGTTTTTT.

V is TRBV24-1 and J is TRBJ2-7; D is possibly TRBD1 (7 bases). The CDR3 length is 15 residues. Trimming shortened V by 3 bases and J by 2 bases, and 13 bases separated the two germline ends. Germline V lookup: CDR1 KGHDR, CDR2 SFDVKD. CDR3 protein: CATSDGGTATYEQYF. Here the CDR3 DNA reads TGTGCCACCAGTGATGGGGGGACAGCTACCTACGAGCAGTACTTC.

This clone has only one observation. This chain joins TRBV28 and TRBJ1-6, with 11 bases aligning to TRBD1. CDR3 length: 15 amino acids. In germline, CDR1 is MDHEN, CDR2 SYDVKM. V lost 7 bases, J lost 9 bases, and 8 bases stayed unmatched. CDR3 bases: TGTGCCAGCACCCGCGGACAGGGGGCTAGTTCACCCCTCCACTTT. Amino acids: CASTRGQGASSPLHF.

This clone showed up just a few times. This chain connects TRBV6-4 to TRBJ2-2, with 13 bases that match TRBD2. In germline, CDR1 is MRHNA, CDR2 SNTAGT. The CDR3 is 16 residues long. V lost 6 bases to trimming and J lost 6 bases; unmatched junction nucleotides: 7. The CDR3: CASSLLAGGPSGELFF. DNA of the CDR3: TGTGCCAGCAGCCTACTAGCGGGAGGGCCGTCCGGGGAGCTGTTTTTT.

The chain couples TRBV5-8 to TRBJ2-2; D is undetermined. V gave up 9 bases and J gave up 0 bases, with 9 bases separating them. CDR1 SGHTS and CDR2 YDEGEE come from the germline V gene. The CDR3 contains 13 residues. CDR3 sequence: CATTPANTGELFF. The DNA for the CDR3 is TGTGCCACGACCCCGGCGAACACCGGGGAGCTGTTTTTT.

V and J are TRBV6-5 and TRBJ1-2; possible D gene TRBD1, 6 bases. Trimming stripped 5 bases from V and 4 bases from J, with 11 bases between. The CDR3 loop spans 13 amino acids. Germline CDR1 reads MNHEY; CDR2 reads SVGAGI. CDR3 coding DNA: TGTGCCAGCAGTCAGGGGTTATCCTATGGCTACACCTTC. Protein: CASSQGLSYGYTF.

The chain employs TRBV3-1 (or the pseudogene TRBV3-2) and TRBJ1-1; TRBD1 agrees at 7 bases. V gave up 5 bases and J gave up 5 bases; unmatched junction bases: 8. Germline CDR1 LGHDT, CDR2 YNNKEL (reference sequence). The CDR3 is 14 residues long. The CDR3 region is CASSMDRKRTEAFF. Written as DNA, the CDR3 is TGTGCCAGCAGCATGGACAGGAAGAGGACTGAAGCTTTCTTT.

CDR3 in amino acids: CASSLVGGDYGYTF. In DNA form, the CDR3 reads TGCGCCAGCAGCTTGGTTGGCGGAGACTATGGCTACACCTTC. This chain joins TRBV5-1 and TRBJ1-2; no firm D call. Trimming took 0 bases from V and 3 from J, leaving 9 bases between them. Germline CDR1 is SGHRS and CDR2 is YFSETQ. This CDR3 region has 14 residues.

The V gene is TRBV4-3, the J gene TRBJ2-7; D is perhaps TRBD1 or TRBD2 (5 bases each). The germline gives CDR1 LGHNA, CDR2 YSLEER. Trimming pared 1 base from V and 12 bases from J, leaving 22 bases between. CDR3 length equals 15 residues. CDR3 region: CASSQAGQASGPRYF. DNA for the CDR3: TGCGCCAGCAGCCAAGCGGGGCAGGCCTCGGGGCCGAGGTACTTC.

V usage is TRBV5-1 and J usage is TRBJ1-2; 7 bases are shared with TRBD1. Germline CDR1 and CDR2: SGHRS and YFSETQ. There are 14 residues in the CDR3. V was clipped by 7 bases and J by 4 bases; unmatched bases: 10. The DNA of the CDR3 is TGCGCCAGCCAAACGGGAGCAGGGGGCTATGGCTACACCTTC. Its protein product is CASQTGAGGYGYTF.